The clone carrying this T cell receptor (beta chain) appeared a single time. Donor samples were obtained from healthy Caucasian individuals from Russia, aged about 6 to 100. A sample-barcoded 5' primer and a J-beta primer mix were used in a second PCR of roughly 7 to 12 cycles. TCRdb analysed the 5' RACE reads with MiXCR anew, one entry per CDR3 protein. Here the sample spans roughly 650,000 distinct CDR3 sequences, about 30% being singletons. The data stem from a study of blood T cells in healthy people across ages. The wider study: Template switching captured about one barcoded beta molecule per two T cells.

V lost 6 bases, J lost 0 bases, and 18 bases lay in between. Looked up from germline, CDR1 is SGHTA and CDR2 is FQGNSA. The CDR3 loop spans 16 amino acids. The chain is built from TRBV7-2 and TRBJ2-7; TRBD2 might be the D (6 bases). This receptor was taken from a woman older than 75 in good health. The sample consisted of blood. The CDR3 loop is CASSSLRGRISYEQYF. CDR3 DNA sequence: TGTGCCAGCAGTTCCCTGAGAGGGAGGATCTCCTACGAGCAGTACTTC.